Presented here are 10 T cell receptor beta chains from one specimen sequenced in a study of T-cell memory formation after mild COVID-19. TCRdb re-derived calls from the 5' RACE reads in MiXCR, one entry per CDR3 protein. The sample yields fewer than 600,000 distinct CDR3 sequences, about a fifth seen once. Sequencing used PBMCs or a T cell subset sorted from them (not recorded which). Source of these receptors: an adult woman who had mild COVID-19 (a few samples of this study predate the infection). Cell type and time point are not known.

This clonotype has more than one count but fewer than ten. The chain uses TRBV5-6 and TRBJ2-1; 7 bases fit TRBD2. Per the germline V gene, CDR1 is SGHDT and CDR2 is YYEEEE. V was clipped by 2 bases and J by 3 bases; unmatched bases: 11. The CDR3 has 17 amino acids. CDR3 residues: CASSFDSGAGIYNEQFF. The CDR3 region has the DNA TGTGCCAGCAGCTTCGACAGCGGGGCGGGGATCTACAATGAGCAGTTCTTC.

The rearrangement links TRBV11-1 to TRBJ2-7, with TRBD2 matching over 10 bases. The CDR3 is 14 residues long. Germline loops: CDR1 SGHAT, CDR2 FQDESV (reference sequence). V lost 5 bases to trimming and J lost 5 bases; unmatched junction nucleotides: 6. The CDR3 loop is CASSLPSGSNEQYF. CDR3 DNA sequence: TGTGCCAGCAGCCTCCCTAGCGGGAGCAACGAGCAGTACTTC.

Here the CDR3 DNA reads TGTGCCATCAGTGCTTGGACTGGGTCCTACAATGAGCAGTTCTTC. Its translation: CAISAWTGSYNEQFF. The V gene is TRBV10-3, the J gene TRBJ2-1, with D tentatively TRBD2 (5 bases). Germline V gives CDR1 ENHRY, CDR2 SYGVKD. V lost 4 bases to trimming and J lost 1 base, with 11 bases between them. CDR3 length: 15 residues.

This clonotype was observed a few times. The genes are TRBV11-2 and TRBJ2-2, with D possibly being TRBD1 or TRBD2 (5 bases each). Germline V gene lookup returns CDR1 SGHAT and CDR2 FQNNGV. CDR3 length equals 15 residues. V was shortened by 5 bases and J by 0 bases, with 10 bases between the two germline ends. The CDR3 DNA reads as TGTGCCAGCAGCCCCGGGGCGTCGAACACCGGGGAGCTGTTTTTT. The encoded protein is CASSPGASNTGELFF.

CDR3 residues: CASSLDRTSGRVDEQFF. CDR3 bases: TGTGCCAGCAGCCTGGACCGGACTAGCGGGAGGGTAGATGAGCAGTTCTTC. The V gene is TRBV5-6, the J gene TRBJ2-1; TRBD2 agrees at 15 bases. This CDR3 contains 17 residues. Germline V lookup: CDR1 SGHDT, CDR2 YYEEEE. The junction had 10 bases not matched to a gene; V was cut back by 4 bases and J by 8 bases. The whole variable domain, filled in from reference TRBV5-6 and TRBJ2-1, reads DAGVTQSPTHLIKTRGQQVTLRCSPKSGHDTVSWYQQALGQGPQFIFQYYEEEERQRGNFPDRFSGHQFPNYSSELNVNALLLGDSALYLCASSLDRTSGRVDEQFFGPGTRLTVL.

The CDR3 is CASSVEAGEVYNEQFF. The CDR3 nucleotides read TGTGCCAGCAGCGTAGAGGCAGGGGAGGTTTACAATGAGCAGTTCTTC. The V gene is TRBV9, the J gene TRBJ2-1; D tentatively reads TRBD1 or TRBD2 (6 bases each). The germline V gene has CDR1 SGDLS and CDR2 YYNGEE. The CDR3 runs 16 residues. V gave up 0 bases and J gave up 4 bases, with 14 bases separating them.

This clonotype was counted a few times. The chain joins TRBV11-2 to TRBJ1-2; D remains ambiguous. CDR1 SGHAT and CDR2 FQNNGV come from the germline V gene. Trimming stripped 8 bases from V and 4 bases from J, with 14 bases between. The CDR3 runs 13 residues. The CDR3: CASAVTDGYGYTF. CDR3 in DNA: TGTGCCAGCGCGGTTACTGACGGCTATGGCTACACCTTC.

CDR3 sequence (DNA): TGTGCCAGCAGCGTACAGAAGGGAGAGACCCAGTACTTC. It is translated as CASSVQKGETQYF. The chain has TRBV9 and TRBJ2-5; D is ambiguous. CDR3 length equals 13 residues. V lost 1 base, J lost 4 bases, and 8 bases lay in between. Germline V gene data show CDR1 as SGDLS and CDR2 as YYNGEE.

Only a few counts were recorded for this clonotype. This chain uses TRBV9 with TRBJ2-1, with 8 bases aligning to TRBD2. CDR1 and CDR2 (germline): SGDLS, YYNGEE. The CDR3 is 15 residues long. The V gene end was trimmed by 1 base and the J gene end by 5 bases; junction bases not matched to a gene: 5. Here the CDR3 reads CASSVTSGTDNEQFF. In DNA form, the CDR3 reads TGTGCCAGCAGCGTAACTAGCGGCACAGACAATGAGCAGTTCTTC.

This chain connects TRBV4-1 to TRBJ2-2; no clear D gene. The CDR3 is 11 residues long. V dropped 7 bases and J dropped 7 bases, with 7 bases sitting between them. CDR1 and CDR2 (germline): MGHRA, YSYEKL. Here the CDR3 reads CASNTVGELFF. The CDR3 DNA sequence: TGCGCCAGCAATACCGTCGGGGAGCTGTTTTTT.